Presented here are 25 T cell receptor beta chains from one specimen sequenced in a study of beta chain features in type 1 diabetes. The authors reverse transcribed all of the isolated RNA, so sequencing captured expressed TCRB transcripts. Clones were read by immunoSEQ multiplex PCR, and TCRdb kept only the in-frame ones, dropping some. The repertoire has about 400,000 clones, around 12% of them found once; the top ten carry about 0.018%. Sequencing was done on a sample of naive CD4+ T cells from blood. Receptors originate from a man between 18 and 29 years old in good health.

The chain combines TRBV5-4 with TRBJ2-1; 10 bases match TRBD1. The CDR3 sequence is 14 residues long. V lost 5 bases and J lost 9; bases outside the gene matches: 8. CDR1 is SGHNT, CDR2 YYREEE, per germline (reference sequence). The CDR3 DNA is TGTGCCAGCAGATCCGGGACAGGGGTCCCTGAGCAGTTCTTC. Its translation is CASRSGTGVPEQFF.

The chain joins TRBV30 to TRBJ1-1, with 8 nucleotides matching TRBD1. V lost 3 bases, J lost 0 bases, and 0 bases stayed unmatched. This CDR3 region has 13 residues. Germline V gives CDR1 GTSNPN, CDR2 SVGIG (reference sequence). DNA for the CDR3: TGTGCCTGGAGGGGACAGGTGAACACTGAAGCTTTCTTT. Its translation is CAWRGQVNTEAFF.

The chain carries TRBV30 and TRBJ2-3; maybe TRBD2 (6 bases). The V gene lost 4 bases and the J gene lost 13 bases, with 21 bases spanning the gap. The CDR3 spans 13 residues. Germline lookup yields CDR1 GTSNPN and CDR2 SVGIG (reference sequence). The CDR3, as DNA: TGTGCCTGGAACCCCGGGGACTTTAGAAAGGAGTATTTT. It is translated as CAWNPGDFRKEYF.

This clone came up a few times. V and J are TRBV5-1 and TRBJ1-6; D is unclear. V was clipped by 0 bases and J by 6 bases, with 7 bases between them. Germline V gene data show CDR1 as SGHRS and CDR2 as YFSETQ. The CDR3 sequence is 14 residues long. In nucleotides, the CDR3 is TGCGCCAGCAGCTTGGGAGGCGGTAATTCACCCCTCCACTTT. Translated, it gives CASSLGGGNSPLHF.

The CDR3, as DNA: TGCGCCAGCAGCACCGAGCGGGAGGTTCAGTTCTTC. As protein: CASSTEREVQFF. The chain carries TRBV5-1 and TRBJ2-1; 9 positions agree with TRBD2. This CDR3 has 12 residues. Germline-derived CDR1 and CDR2 are SGHRS and YFSETQ. The ends lost 4 bases at V and 13 bases at J; junction bases unmatched: 6. The full variable domain, with the rest looked up from reference TRBV5-1 and TRBJ2-1, is KAGVTQTPRYLIKTRGQQVTLSCSPISGHRSVSWYQQTPGQGLQFLFEYFSETQRNKGNFPGRFSGRQFSNSRSEMNVSTLELGDSALYLCASSTEREVQFFGPGTRLTVL.

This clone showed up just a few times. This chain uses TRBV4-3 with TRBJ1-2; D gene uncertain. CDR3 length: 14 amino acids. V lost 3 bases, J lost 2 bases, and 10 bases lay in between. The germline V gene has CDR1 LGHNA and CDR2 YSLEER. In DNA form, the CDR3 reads TGCGCCAGCAGCCAGGGCTCCGTAAACTATGGCTACACCTTC. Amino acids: CASSQGSVNYGYTF.

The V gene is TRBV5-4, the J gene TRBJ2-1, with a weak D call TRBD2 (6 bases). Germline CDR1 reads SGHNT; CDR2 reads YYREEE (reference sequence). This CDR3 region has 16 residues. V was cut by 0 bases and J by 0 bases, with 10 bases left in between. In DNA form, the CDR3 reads TGTGCCAGCAGCTTGGGGGGAGGAGGCTCCTACAATGAGCAGTTCTTC. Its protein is CASSLGGGGSYNEQFF.

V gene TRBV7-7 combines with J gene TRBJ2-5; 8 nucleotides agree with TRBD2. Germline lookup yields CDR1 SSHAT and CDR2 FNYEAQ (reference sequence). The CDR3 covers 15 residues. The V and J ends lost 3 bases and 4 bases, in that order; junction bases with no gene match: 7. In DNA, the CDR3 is TGTGCCAGCAGCTTCCCGTCGGGGGGGGGAGAGACCCAGTACTTC. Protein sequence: CASSFPSGGGETQYF. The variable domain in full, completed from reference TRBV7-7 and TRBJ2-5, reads GAGVSQSPRYKVTKRGQDVTLRCDPISSHATLYWYQQALGQGPEFLTYFNYEAQPDKSGLPSDRFSAERPEGSISTLTIQRTEQRDSAMYRCASSFPSGGGETQYFGPGTRLLVL.

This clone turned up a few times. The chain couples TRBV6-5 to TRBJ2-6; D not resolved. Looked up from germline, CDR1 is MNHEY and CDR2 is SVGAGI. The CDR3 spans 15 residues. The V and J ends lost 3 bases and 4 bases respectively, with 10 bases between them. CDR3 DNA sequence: TGTGCCAGCAGTTATAGAACGTCCGGGGCCAACGTCCTGACTTTC. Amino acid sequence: CASSYRTSGANVLTF.

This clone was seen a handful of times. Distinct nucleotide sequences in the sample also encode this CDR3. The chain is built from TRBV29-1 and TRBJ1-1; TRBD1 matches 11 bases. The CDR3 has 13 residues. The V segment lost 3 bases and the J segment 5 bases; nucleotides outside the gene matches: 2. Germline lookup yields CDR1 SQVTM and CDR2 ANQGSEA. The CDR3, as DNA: TGCAGCGTTGAGGGACAGGGGGGGACTGAAGCTTTCTTT. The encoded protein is CSVEGQGGTEAFF.

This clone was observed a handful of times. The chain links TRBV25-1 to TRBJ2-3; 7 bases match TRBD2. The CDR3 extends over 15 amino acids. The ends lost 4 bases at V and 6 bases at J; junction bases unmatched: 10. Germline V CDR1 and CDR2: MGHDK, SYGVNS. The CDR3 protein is CASSGPAGSGDTQYF. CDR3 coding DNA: TGTGCCAGCAGTGGCCCAGCGGGAAGCGGGGATACGCAGTATTTT.

The CDR3 sequence is CASSLTGSITDTQYF. DNA for the CDR3: TGCGCCAGCAGCTTGACAGGTTCCATCACAGATACGCAGTATTTT. The rearrangement links TRBV5-1 to TRBJ2-3, with D perhaps matching TRBD1 (5 bases). This CDR3 is built from 15 residues. The germline V gene encodes CDR1 SGHRS and CDR2 YFSETQ. Trimming took off 1 base at V and 2 bases at J, with 11 bases between the two ends.

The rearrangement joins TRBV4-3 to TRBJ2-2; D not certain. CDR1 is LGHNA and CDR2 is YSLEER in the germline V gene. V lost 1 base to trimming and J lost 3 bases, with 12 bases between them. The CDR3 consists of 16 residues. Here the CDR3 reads CASSQGAVGYTGELFF. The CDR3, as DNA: TGCGCCAGCAGCCAAGGGGCCGTGGGCTACACCGGGGAGCTGTTTTTT.

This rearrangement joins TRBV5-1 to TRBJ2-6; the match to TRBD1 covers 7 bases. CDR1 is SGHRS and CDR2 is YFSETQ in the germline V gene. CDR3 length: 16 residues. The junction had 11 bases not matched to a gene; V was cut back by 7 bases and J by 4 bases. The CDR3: CASAPLTGAGANVLTF. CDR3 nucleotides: TGCGCCAGCGCACCACTCACAGGGGCGGGGGCCAACGTCCTGACTTTC.

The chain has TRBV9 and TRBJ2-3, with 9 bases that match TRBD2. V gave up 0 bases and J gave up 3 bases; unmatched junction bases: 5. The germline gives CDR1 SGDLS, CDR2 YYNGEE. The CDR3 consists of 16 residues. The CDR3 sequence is CASSVGSGSLTDTQYF. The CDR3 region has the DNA TGTGCCAGCAGCGTAGGTAGCGGGAGCTTAACAGATACGCAGTATTTT.

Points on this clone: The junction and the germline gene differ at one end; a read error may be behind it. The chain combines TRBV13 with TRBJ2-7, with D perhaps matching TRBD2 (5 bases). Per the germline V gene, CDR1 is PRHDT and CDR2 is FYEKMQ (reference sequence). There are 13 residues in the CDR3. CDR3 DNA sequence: TGTGCCAGCAGCATAGGACTCTTCTACGAGCAGTACTTC. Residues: CASSIGLFYEQYF.

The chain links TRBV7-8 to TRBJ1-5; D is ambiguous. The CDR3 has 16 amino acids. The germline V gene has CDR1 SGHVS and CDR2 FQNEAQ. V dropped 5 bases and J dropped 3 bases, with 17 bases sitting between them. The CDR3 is CASSARLFSTNQPQHF. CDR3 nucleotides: TGTGCCAGCAGCGCGAGACTCTTCTCGACCAATCAGCCCCAGCATTTT.

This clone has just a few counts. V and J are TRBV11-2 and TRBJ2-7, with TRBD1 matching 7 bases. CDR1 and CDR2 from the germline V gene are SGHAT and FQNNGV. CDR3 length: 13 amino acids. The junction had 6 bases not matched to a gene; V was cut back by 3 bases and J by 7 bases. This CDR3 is CASSLSGGGEQYF. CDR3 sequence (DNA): TGTGCCAGCAGCTTGTCAGGGGGTGGTGAGCAGTACTTC.

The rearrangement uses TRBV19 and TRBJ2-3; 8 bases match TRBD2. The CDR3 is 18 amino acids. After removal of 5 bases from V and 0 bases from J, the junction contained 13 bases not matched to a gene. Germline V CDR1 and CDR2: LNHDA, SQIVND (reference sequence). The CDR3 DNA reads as TGTGCCAGTAGTCCCGGACTAGCCGAAGCAAAAAGCACAGATACGCAGTATTTT. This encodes CASSPGLAEAKSTDTQYF.

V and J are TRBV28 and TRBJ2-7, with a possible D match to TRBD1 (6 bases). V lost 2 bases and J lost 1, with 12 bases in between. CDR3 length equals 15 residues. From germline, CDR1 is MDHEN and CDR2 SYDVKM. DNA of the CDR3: TGTGCCAGCAGTTTAAGAGGGGGAAGATCCTACGAGCAGTACTTC. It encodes CASSLRGGRSYEQYF.

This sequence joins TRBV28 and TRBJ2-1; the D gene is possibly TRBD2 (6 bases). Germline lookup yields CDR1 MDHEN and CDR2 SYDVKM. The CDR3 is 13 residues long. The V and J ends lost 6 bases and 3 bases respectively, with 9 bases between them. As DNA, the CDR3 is TGTGCCAGCAGGGCTAGCGACTACAATGAGCAGTTCTTC. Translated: CASRASDYNEQFF.

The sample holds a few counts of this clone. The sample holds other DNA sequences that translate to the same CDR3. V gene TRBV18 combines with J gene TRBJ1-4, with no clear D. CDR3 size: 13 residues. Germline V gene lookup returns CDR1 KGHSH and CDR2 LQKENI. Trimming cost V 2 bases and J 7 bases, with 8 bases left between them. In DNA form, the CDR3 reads TGTGCCAGCTCACCAGGGCAGGCTGAAAAACTGTTTTTT. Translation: CASSPGQAEKLFF.

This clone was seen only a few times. CDR3 sequence (DNA): TGTGCCACCAGCAGAGATATTGCGGGGGTCACAGATACGCAGTATTTT. As protein: CATSRDIAGVTDTQYF. The chain combines TRBV15 with TRBJ2-3; 7 positions match TRBD2. The CDR3 extends over 16 amino acids. CDR1 and CDR2 from the germline V gene are LNHNV and YYDKDF (reference sequence). Germline trimming cut 0 bases from V and 2 bases from J; bases unmatched to any gene: 5.

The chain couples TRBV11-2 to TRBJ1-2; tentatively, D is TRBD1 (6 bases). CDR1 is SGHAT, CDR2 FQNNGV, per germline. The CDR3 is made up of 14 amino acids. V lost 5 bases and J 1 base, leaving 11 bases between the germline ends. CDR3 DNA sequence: TGTGCCAGCAGCCCAGGACAGCTTAACTATGGCTACACCTTC. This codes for CASSPGQLNYGYTF.

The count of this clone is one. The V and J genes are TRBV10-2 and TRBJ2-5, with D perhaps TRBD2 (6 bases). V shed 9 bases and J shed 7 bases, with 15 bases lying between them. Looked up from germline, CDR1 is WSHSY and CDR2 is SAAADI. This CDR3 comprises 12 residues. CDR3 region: CASSTGGGTQYF. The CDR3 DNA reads TGCGCCAGTAGCACCGGGGGTGGGACCCAGTACTTC.